A single sample gave rise to the 9 T cell receptor beta chains below, sequenced in a study of blood T cell repertoires in COVID-19. Repertoires were generated with immunoSEQ multiplex PCR, while TCRdb's copy carries only in-frame clones and drops some. In the table there are nearly 95,000 clones, roughly 84% of which are singletons. Sequencing input: peripheral blood. The receptors originated from a woman of 80 years or more with acute or convalescent COVID-19.

The CDR3 coding sequence is TGTGCCAGCAGTGAGCCCGGGACAGCTCGTCTCGCCTACGAGCAGTACTTC. Its protein product is CASSEPGTARLAYEQYF. This chain links TRBV6-1 with TRBJ2-7; 7 bases are shared with TRBD1. Germline CDR1 and CDR2: MNHNS and SASEGT. The CDR3 contains 17 residues. V was clipped by 3 bases and J by 2 bases; unmatched bases: 13.

This clone has just one count. V is TRBV5-6 and J is TRBJ2-7; no definite D call. The CDR3 covers 14 residues. The V end was cut by 4 bases, the J end by 0 bases, with 11 bases between. The germline V gene has CDR1 SGHDT and CDR2 YYEEEE. DNA of the CDR3: TGTGCCAGCAGCCTTCTACGAGGCTCCTACGAGCAGTACTTC. Its translation is CASSLLRGSYEQYF.

CDR3 in amino acids: CASSLAGSGGGGYTF. The CDR3 DNA is TGTGCCAGCAGCTTAGCGGGTTCGGGGGGCGGTGGCTACACCTTC. This chain uses TRBV7-2 with TRBJ1-2; tentative D call: TRBD1 (6 bases). Trimming stripped 0 bases from V and 7 bases from J, with 15 bases between. This CDR3 spans 15 amino acids. CDR1 SGHTA and CDR2 FQGNSA come from the germline V gene.

In nucleotides, the CDR3 is TGTGCCAGCAGCCAAGATCGCTGGACAGAAATTTATGGCTACACCTTC. Translated: CASSQDRWTEIYGYTF. The chain combines TRBV4-2 with TRBJ1-2; possibly TRBD1 for D (6 bases). Trimming cost V 0 bases and J 5 bases, with 16 bases left between them. Germline loops: CDR1 LGHNA, CDR2 YNFKEQ. CDR3 length equals 16 residues.

The chain employs TRBV19 and TRBJ2-1; D is perhaps TRBD2 (6 bases). Germline CDR1 is LNHDA and CDR2 is SQIVND (reference sequence). There are 15 residues in the CDR3. Deletions cut 7 bases from V and 5 bases from J, with 18 bases between. CDR3 amino acids: CASTLQVGLDNEQFF. The CDR3 nucleotides are TGTGCCAGTACCCTCCAAGTGGGACTTGACAATGAGCAGTTCTTC.

J is TRBJ1-3 and V is TRBV19, with D maybe TRBD1 (5 bases). The CDR3 extends over 13 amino acids. Between the trimmed V and J ends, which lost 8 bases and 0 bases, there was a span of 8 bases. Germline-derived CDR1 and CDR2 are LNHDA and SQIVND (reference sequence). The CDR3 bases are TGTGCCAGTCGGACAACCTCTGGAAACACCATATATTTT. It yields the protein CASRTTSGNTIYF.

This chain links TRBV18 with TRBJ2-7, with D maybe TRBD2 (5 bases). Germline V lookup: CDR1 KGHSH, CDR2 LQKENI. Between the trimmed V and J ends, which lost 4 bases and 1 base, there was a span of 14 bases. The length of the CDR3 is 15 residues. The CDR3 loop is CASSLLRSGSYEQYF. The CDR3 DNA reads as TGTGCCAGCTCACTCCTTCGGTCGGGATCCTACGAGCAGTACTTC.

This clone was picked up one time. One end of the junction varies from germline; a read error may be responsible. The V call is TRBV7-7, the J call TRBJ2-5, with 9 bases fitting TRBD1. Germline V gives CDR1 SSHAT, CDR2 FNYEAQ (reference sequence). This CDR3 has 14 amino acids. The CDR3 loop is CASSSGTGLETQYF. CDR3 sequence (DNA): TGTGCTAGCAGCTCCGGGACAGGGTTGGAGACCCAGTACTTC.

The chain couples TRBV6-5 to TRBJ2-5; possibly TRBD2 for D (5 bases). The CDR3 consists of 12 residues. Trimming removed 5 bases from V and 7 bases from J, with 11 bases in between. Looked up from germline, CDR1 is MNHEY and CDR2 is SVGAGI. CDR3 sequence: CASSLADRTQYF. The CDR3 DNA follows: TGTGCCAGCAGTCTAGCCGACCGGACCCAGTACTTC.